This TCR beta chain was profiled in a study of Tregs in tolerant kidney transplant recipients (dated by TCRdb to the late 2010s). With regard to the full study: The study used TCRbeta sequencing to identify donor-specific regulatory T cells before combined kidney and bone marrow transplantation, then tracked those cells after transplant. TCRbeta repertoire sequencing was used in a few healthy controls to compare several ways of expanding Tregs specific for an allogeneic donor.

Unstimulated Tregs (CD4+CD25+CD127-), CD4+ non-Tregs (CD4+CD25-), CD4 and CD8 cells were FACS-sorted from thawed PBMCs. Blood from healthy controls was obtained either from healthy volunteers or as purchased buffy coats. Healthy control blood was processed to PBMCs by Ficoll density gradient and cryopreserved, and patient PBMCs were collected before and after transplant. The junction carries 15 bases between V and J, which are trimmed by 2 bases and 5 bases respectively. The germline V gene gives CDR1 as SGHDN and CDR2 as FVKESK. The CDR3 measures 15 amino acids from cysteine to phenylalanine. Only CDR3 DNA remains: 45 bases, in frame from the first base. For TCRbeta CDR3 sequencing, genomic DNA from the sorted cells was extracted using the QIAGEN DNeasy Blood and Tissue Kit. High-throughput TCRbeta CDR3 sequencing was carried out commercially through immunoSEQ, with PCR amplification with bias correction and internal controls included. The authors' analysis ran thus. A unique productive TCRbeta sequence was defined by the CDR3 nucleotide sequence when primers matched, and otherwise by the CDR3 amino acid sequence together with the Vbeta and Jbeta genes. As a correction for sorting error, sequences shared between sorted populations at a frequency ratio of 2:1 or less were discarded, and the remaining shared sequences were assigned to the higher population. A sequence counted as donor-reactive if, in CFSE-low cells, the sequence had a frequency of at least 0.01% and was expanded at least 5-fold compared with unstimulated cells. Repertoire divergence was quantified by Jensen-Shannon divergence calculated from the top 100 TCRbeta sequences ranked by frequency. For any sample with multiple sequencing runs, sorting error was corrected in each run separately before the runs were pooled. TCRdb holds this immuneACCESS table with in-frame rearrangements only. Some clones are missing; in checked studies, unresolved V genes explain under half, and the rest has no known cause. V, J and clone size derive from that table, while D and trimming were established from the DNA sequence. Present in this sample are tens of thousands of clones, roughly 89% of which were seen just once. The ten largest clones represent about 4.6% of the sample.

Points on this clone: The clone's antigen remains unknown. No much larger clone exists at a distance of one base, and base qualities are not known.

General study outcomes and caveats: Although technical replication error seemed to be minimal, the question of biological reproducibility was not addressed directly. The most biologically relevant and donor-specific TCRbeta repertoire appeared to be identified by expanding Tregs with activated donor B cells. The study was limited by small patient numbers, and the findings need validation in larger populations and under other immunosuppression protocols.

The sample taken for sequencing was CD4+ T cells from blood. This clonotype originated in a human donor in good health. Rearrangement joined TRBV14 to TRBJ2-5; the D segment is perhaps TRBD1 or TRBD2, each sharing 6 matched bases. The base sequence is TGTGCCAGCAGCCAAACCGGGGGCATTCGGGAGACCCAGTACTTC. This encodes CASSQTGGIRETQYF. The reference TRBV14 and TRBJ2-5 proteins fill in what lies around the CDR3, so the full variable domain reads EAGVTQFPSHSVIEKGQTVTLRCDPISGHDNLYWYRRVMGKEIKFLLHFVKESKQDESGMPNNRFLAERTGGTYSTLKVQPAELEDSGVYFCASSQTGGIRETQYFGPGTRLLVL.